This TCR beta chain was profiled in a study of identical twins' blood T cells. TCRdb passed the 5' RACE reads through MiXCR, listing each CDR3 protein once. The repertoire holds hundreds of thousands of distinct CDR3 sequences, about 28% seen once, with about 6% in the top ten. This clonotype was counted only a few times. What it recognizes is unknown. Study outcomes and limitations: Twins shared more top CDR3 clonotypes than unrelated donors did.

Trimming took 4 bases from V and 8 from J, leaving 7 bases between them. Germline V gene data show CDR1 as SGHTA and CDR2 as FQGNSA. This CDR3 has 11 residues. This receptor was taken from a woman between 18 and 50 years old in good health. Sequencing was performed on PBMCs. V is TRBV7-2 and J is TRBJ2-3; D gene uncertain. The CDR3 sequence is CASSSASTQYF. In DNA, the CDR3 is TGTGCCAGCAGCTCTGCGAGTACGCAGTATTTT.